Presented here are 3 T cell receptor beta chains from one specimen sequenced in a study of blood T cell repertoires in COVID-19. The repertoire was sequenced with immunoSEQ multiplex PCR; TCRdb's copy has only in-frame clones and lacks some. The sample has 100,000 to 150,000 clones, around 80% seen once. The sample was PBMCs or T cells enriched from blood (not recorded which). The source is a man aged 40-50 years with acute COVID-19.

CDR3 residues: CASRPLAGVGDEQFF. The CDR3 DNA sequence: TGTGCCAGTAGGCCCCTAGCGGGAGTGGGAGATGAGCAGTTCTTC. The rearrangement joins TRBV19 to TRBJ2-1, with 10 bases identical to TRBD2. The junction had 10 bases not matched to a gene; V was cut back by 6 bases and J by 8 bases. The CDR3 spans 15 residues. Germline V lookup: CDR1 LNHDA, CDR2 SQIVND (reference sequence).

This clone was recorded a few times. This chain connects TRBV27 to TRBJ2-7, with D possibly being TRBD2 (5 bases). There are 14 residues in the CDR3. Germline CDR1 is MNHEY and CDR2 is SMNVEV (reference sequence). V shed 5 bases and J shed 3 bases, with 14 bases lying between them. CDR3 coding DNA: TGTGCCAGCAGTCGTGAGGGCCCTCTCTACGAGCAGTACTTC. This codes for CASSREGPLYEQYF.

J is TRBJ2-2 and V is TRBV19; 7 positions agree with TRBD2. This CDR3 is built from 15 residues. Looked up from germline, CDR1 is LNHDA and CDR2 is SQIVND (reference sequence). V lost 6 bases, J lost 1 base, and 5 bases stayed unmatched. The CDR3 spells CASSWGGRNTGELFF. CDR3 nucleotides: TGTGCCAGTAGCTGGGGGGGGAGGAACACCGGGGAGCTGTTTTTT.